This T cell receptor beta chain is drawn from a study of T cells in Graves' hyperthyroidism and ophthalmopathy. Study results and caveats: Stable hyperthyroidism and ophthalmopathy were separated using 13 V-J signatures.

There were TCR beta CDR3 regions amplified from RNA transcripts. Using the HTBI primer set, a first-round RT-PCR was run on the TCR CDR3. From the multiplex PCR reads, TCRdb called clonotypes with MiXCR, one entry per CDR3 protein. The sample has hundreds of thousands of distinct CDR3 sequences, 24% seen once. Germline V gives CDR1 SGHKS, CDR2 YYEKEE (reference sequence). This CDR3 comprises 14 residues. V lost 0 bases, J lost 4 bases, and 8 bases lay in between. Many counts were recorded for this clonotype. Its antigen is currently unknown. Material: blood. The V gene is TRBV5-5, the J gene TRBJ1-5; possible D gene TRBD1, 6 bases. This receptor was obtained from a woman aged 25-40 years with Graves' ophthalmopathy. CDR3 loop: CASSLVQGNQPQHF. The CDR3, as DNA: TGTGCCAGCAGCTTGGTACAGGGAAATCAGCCCCAGCATTTT.